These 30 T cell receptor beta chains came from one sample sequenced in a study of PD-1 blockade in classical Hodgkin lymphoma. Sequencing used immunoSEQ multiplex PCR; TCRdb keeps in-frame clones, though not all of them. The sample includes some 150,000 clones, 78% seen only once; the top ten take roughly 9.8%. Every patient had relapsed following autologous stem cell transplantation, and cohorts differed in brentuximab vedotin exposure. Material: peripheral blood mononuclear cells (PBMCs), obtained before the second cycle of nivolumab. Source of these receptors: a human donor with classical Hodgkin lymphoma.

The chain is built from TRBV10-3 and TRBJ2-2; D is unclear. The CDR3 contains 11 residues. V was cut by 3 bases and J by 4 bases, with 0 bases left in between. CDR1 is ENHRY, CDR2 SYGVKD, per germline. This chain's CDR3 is CAISDTGELFF. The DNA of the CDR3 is TGTGCCATCAGTGACACCGGGGAGCTGTTTTTT.

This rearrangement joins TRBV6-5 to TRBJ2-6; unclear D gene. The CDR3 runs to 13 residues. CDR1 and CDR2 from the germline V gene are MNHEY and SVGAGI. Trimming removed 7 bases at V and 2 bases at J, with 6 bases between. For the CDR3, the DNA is TGTGCCAGCACTGGGGCTGGGGCCAACGTCCTGACTTTC. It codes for CASTGAGANVLTF.

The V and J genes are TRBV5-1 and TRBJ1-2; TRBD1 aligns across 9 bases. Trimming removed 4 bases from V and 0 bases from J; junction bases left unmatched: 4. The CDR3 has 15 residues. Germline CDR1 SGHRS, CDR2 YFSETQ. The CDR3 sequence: CASSGDRVPNYGYTF. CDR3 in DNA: TGCGCCAGCAGCGGGGACAGGGTACCTAACTATGGCTACACCTTC.

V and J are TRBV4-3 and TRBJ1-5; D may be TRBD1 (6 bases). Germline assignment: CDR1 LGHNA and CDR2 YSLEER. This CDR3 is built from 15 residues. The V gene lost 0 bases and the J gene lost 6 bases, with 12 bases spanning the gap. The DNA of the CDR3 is TGCGCCAGCAGCCAAGACAGGGGCGGAGGTCAGCCCCAGCATTTT. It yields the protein CASSQDRGGGQPQHF.

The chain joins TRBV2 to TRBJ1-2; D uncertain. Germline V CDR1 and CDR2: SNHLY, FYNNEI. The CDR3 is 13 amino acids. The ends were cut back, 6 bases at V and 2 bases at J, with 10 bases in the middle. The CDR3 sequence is CASSADSNYGYTF. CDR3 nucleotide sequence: TGTGCCAGCAGCGCGGACTCCAACTATGGCTACACCTTC.

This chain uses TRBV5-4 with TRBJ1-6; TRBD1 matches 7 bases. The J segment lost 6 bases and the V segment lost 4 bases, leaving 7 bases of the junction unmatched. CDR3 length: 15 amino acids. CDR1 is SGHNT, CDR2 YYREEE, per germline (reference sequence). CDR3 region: CASSPGGQFNSPLHF. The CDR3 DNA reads TGTGCCAGCAGCCCGGGGGGACAGTTTAATTCACCCCTCCACTTT.

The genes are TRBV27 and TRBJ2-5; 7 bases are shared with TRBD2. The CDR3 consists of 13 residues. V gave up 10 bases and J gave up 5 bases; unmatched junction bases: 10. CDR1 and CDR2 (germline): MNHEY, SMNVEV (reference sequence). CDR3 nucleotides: TGTGCCACCCGCGGCCCCGGGAGGGAGACCCAGTACTTC. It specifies CATRGPGRETQYF.

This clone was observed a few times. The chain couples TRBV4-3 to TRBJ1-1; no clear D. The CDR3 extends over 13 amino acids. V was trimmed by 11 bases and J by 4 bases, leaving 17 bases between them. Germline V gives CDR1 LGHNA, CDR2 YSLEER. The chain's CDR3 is CASASGIGTEAFF. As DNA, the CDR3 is TGCGCCTCTGCATCGGGGATTGGCACTGAAGCTTTCTTT.

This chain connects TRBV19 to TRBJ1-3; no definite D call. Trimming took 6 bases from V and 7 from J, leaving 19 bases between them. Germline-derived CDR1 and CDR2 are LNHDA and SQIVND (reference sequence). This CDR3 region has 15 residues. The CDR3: CASSTGPGRGNTIYF. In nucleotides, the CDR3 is TGTGCCAGTAGCACCGGACCGGGCCGAGGGAACACCATATATTTT.

CDR3 residues: CASSPRAGGAFGANVLTF. CDR3 bases: TGTGCCAGCAGCCCCCGGGCAGGGGGCGCTTTTGGGGCCAACGTCCTGACTTTC. The chain recombines TRBV7-2 with TRBJ2-6, with 8 nucleotides matching TRBD1. With 5 bases clipped from V and 3 bases from J, the junction kept 12 bases outside the gene matches. The CDR3 totals 18 residues. Germline loops: CDR1 SGHTA, CDR2 FQGNSA.

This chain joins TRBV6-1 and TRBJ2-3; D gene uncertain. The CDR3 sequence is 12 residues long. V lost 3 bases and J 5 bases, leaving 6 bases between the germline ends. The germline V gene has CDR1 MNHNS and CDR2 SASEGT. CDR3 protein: CASSDWGDTQYF. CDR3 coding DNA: TGTGCCAGCAGTGATTGGGGAGATACGCAGTATTTT.

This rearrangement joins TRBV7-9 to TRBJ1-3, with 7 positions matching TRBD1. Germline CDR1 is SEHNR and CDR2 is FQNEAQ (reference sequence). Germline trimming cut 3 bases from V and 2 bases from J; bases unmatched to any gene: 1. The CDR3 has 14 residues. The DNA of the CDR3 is TGTGCCAGCAGCTTCGGGACAGCTGGAAACACCATATATTTT. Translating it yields CASSFGTAGNTIYF.

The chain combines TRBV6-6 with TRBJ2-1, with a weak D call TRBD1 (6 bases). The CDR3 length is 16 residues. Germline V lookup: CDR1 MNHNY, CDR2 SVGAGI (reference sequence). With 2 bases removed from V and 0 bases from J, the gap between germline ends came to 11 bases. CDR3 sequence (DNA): TGTGCCAGCAGTTACCCAGCAGGGGCCTCCTACAATGAGCAGTTCTTC. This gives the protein CASSYPAGASYNEQFF.

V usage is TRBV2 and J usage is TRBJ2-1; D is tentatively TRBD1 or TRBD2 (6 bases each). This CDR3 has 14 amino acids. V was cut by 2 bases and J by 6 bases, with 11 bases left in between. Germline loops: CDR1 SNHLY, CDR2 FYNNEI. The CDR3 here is CASSEQGRPNEQFF. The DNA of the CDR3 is TGTGCCAGCAGTGAACAGGGGAGGCCCAATGAGCAGTTCTTC.

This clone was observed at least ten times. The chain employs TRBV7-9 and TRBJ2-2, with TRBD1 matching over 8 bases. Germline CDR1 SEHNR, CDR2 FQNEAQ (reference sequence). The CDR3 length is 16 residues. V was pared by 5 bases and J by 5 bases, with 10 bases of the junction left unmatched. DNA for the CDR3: TGTGCCAGCAGCGACCAGGACAGGGTGAAAACCGGGGAGCTGTTTTTT. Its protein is CASSDQDRVKTGELFF.

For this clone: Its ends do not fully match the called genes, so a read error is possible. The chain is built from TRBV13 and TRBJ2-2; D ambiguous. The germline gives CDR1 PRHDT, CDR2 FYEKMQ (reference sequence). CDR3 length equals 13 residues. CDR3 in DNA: TGTGCCAGCAGCGTAGGGTATTCCGGGGAGCTGTTTTTT. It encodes CASSVGYSGELFF.

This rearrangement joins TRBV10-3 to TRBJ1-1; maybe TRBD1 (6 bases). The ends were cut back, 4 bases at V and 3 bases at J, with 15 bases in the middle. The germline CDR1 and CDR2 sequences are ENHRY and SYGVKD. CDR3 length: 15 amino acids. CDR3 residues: CAISVLGGQDTEAFF. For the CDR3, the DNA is TGTGCCATCAGTGTTTTAGGGGGGCAGGACACTGAAGCTTTCTTT.

CDR3 sequence (DNA): TGTGCCAGCAGTCACCGGGACAGCAATGAGCAGTTCTTC. Translation: CASSHRDSNEQFF. The rearrangement joins TRBV6-7 to TRBJ2-1, with TRBD1 matching 7 bases. TRBV6-7 is an ORF, and what it does is uncertain. V lost 5 bases, J lost 6 bases, and 4 bases stayed unmatched. The CDR3 consists of 13 residues.

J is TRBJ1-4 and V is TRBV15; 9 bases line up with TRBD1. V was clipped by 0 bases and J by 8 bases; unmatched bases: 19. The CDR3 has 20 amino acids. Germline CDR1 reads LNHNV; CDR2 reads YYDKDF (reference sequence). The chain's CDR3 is CATSRDLGGLIGTGKEKLFF. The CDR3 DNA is TGTGCCACCAGCAGAGATCTAGGGGGATTAATCGGGACAGGGAAGGAAAAACTGTTTTTT.

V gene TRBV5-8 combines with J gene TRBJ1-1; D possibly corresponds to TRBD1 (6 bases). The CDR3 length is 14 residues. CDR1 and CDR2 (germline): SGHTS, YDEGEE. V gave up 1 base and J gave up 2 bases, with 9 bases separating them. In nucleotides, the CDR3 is TGTGCCAGCAGCTTGACAGGGAGTAACACTGAAGCTTTCTTT. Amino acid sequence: CASSLTGSNTEAFF. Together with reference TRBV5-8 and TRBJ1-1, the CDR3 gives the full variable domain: EAGVTQSPTHLIKTRGQQATLRCSPISGHTSVYWYQQALGLGLQFLLWYDEGEERNRGNFPPRFSGRQFPNYSSELNVNALELEDSALYLCASSLTGSNTEAFFGQGTRLTVV.

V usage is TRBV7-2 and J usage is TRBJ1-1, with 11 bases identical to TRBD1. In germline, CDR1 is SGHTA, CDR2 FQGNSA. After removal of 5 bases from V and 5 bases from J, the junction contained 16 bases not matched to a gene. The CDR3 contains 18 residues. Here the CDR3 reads CASSLRPLSGQGGTEAFF. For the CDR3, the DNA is TGTGCCAGCAGCCTGAGACCGCTTTCGGGACAGGGGGGGACTGAAGCTTTCTTT.

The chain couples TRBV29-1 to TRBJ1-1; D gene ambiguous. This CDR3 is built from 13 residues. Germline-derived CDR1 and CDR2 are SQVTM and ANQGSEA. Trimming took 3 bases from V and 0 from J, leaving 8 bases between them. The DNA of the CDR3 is TGCAGCGTTGAGAAACTCGTGAACACTGAAGCTTTCTTT. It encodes CSVEKLVNTEAFF.

CDR3: CASSLDYEQGSSRNQPQHF. The CDR3 DNA follows: TGCGCCAGCAGCTTGGACTACGAACAGGGGTCAAGCAGAAATCAGCCCCAGCATTTT. The V call is TRBV5-1, the J call TRBJ1-5; 7 nucleotides align to TRBD1. After removal of 0 bases from V and 4 bases from J, the junction contained 16 bases not matched to a gene. This CDR3 is built from 19 residues. Germline V gives CDR1 SGHRS, CDR2 YFSETQ.

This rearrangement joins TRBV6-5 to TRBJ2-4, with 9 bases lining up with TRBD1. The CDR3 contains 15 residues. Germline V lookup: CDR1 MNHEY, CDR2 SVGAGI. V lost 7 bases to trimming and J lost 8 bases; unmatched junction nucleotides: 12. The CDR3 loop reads CASNKKPGQGHIQYF. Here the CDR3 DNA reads TGTGCCAGCAACAAAAAACCGGGACAGGGACACATTCAGTACTTC.

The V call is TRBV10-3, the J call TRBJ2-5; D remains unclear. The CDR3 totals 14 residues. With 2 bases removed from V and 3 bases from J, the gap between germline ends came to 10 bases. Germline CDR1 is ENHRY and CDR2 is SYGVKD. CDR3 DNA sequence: TGTGCCATCAGTGAGACAGACGGCGAAGAGACCCAGTACTTC. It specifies CAISETDGEETQYF.

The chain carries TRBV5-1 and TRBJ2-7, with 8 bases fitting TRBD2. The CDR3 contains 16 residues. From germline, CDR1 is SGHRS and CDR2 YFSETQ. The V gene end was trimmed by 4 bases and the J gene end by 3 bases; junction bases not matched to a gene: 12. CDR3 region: CASSPGGAGGLYEQYF. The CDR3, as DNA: TGCGCCAGCAGCCCCGGGGGGGCGGGGGGCCTCTACGAGCAGTACTTC.

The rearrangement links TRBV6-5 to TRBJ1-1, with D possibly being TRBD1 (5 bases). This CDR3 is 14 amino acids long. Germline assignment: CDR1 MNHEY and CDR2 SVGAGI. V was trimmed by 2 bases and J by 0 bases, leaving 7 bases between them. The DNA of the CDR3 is TGTGCCAGCAGTTACGGGGGACTGAACACTGAAGCTTTCTTT. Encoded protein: CASSYGGLNTEAFF.

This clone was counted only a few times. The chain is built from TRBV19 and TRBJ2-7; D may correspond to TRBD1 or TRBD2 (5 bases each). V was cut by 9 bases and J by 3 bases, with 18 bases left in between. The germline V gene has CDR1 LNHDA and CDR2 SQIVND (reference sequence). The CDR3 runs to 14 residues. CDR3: CASSLVGRHYEQYF. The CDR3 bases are TGTGCCAGCAGCTTGGTGGGACGGCACTACGAGCAGTACTTC.

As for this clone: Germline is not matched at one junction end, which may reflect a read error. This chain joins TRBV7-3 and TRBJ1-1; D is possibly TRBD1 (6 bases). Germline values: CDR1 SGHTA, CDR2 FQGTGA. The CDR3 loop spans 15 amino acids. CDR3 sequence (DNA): TGCGCCAGCAGCCCATACAGGGACTCGAACACTGAAGCTTTCTTT. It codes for CASSPYRDSNTEAFF. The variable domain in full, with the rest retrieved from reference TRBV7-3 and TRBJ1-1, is GAGVSQTPSNKVTEKGKYVELRCDPISGHTALYWYRQSLGQGPEFLIYFQGTGAADDSGLPNDRFFAVRPEGSVSTLKIQRTERGDSAVYLCASSPYRDSNTEAFFGQGTRLTVV.

This CDR3 is CASSYGLDTEAFF. In DNA form, the CDR3 reads TGTGCCAGCAGTTACGGGCTAGACACTGAAGCTTTCTTT. This chain connects TRBV6-5 to TRBJ1-1; no clear D. Trimming left V 2 bases short and J 3 bases short, with 7 bases between. The CDR3 loop spans 13 amino acids. Germline V gives CDR1 MNHEY, CDR2 SVGAGI.